These 30 T cell receptor beta chains were all obtained from the same sample, sequenced in a study of T cells in Graves' hyperthyroidism and ophthalmopathy. TCR beta CDR3 regions were amplified from RNA transcripts. The TCR CDR3 first-round RT-PCR relied on the HTBI primer set. TCRdb reprocessed the multiplex PCR reads with MiXCR, giving one entry per CDR3 protein. Of some 550,000 distinct CDR3 sequences detected, 16% appear once; the ten largest clones hold around 3.5%. Sequencing input: blood. The receptors originated from a woman aged 40 to 50 with Graves' ophthalmopathy.

This clonotype occurred many times. In DNA, the CDR3 is TGTGCCAGCAGCTTACAGGGGGGCATCAATCAGCCCCAGCATTTT. Translation: CASSLQGGINQPQHF. The chain links TRBV12-3 or TRBV12-4 to TRBJ1-5; 8 positions match TRBD1. CDR3 size: 15 residues. J gave up 3 bases and V 6 bases, and 7 bases lay outside the gene matches.

This clonotype was recorded at least ten times. The V and J genes are TRBV10-3 and TRBJ2-1; 9 nucleotides line up with TRBD1. The germline CDR1 and CDR2 sequences are ENHRY and SYGVKD. V shed 10 bases, J shed 7 bases, and the junction held 11 bases outside the gene matches. CDR3 size: 14 residues. In DNA, the CDR3 is TGTGCCACTTCACGCGGGACAGGGTTTAATGAGCAGTTCTTC. Translated: CATSRGTGFNEQFF.

This clonotype was detected only a few times. V gene TRBV12-3 or TRBV12-4 combines with J gene TRBJ2-1; D is perhaps TRBD2 (5 bases). There are 14 residues in the CDR3. Trimming shortened V by 6 bases and J by 5 bases, and 14 bases separated the two germline ends. The CDR3 protein is CASRPHGLNNEQFF. The DNA for the CDR3 is TGTGCCAGCAGACCACACGGACTGAACAATGAGCAGTTCTTC.

With regard to this clonotype: A read error may explain this, as a much larger clone is one base away. As DNA, the CDR3 is TGTGCCAGCAGCATGGGCTGGACAGATAATTCACCCCCCCACTTT. Its protein is CASSMGWTDNSPPHF. V and J are TRBV25-1 and TRBJ1-6, with D possibly TRBD1 on 6 matching bases. There are 15 residues in the CDR3. Germline CDR1 reads MGHDK; CDR2 reads SYGVNS. Full variable domain (rest looked up from reference TRBV25-1 and TRBJ1-6): EADIYQTPRYLVIGTGKKITLECSQTMGHDKMYWYQQDPGMELHLIHYSYGVNSTEKGDLSSESTVSRIRTEHFPLTLESARPSHTSQYLCASSMGWTDNSPPHFGNGTRLTVT.

The chain joins TRBV12-3 or TRBV12-4 to TRBJ2-3; D is unclear. This CDR3 is built from 14 residues. The V gene lost 3 bases and the J gene lost 2 bases, with 9 bases spanning the gap. The CDR3 region has the DNA TGTGCCAGCAGTTTCAAGGTCCCCACAGATACGCAGTATTTT. Amino acid sequence: CASSFKVPTDTQYF.

This chain uses TRBV5-1 with TRBJ2-7; 8 nucleotides agree with TRBD2. Trimming removed 5 bases from V and 1 base from J; junction bases left unmatched: 5. The germline V gene has CDR1 SGHRS and CDR2 YFSETQ. The CDR3 loop spans 14 amino acids. CDR3 coding DNA: TGCGCCAGCAGGGCTAGCGGGCTGTCCTACGAGCAGTACTTC. It codes for CASRASGLSYEQYF.

The rearrangement joins TRBV12-3 or TRBV12-4 to TRBJ2-1, with TRBD2 identical over 14 bases. V lost 4 bases to trimming and J lost 8 bases; unmatched junction nucleotides: 19. The CDR3 has 20 amino acids. The CDR3 nucleotides read TGTGCCAGCAGTTCACAGGGTGGACTAGCGGGGGGTCGCTTCCGAGATGAGCAGTTCTTC. This translates into CASSSQGGLAGGRFRDEQFF.

This clonotype occurred once. The junction and the germline gene differ at one end; a read error may be behind it. The chain links TRBV7-9 to TRBJ1-1, with D possibly TRBD1 on 6 matching bases. Germline V lookup: CDR1 SEHNR, CDR2 FQNEAQ (reference sequence). The CDR3 consists of 13 residues. The CDR3 nucleotides are TGTGCCAGCAGCTTAGGGACAGACACTGAAGCTCTCTTT. This sequence encodes CASSLGTDTEALF.

This clonotype appeared many times. The CDR3 nucleotides are TGTGCCAGCAGTTTACAGGGGAGGGGGGGATACAATGAGCAGTTCTTC. Residues: CASSLQGRGGYNEQFF. This chain connects TRBV2 to TRBJ2-1; D may be TRBD1 or TRBD2 (7 bases each). Germline lookup yields CDR1 SNHLY and CDR2 FYNNEI. The CDR3 is 16 amino acids. The V end was cut by 5 bases, the J end by 4 bases, with 18 bases between.

The chain couples TRBV5-1 to TRBJ2-1; 10 nucleotides line up with TRBD2. The CDR3 is 14 amino acids. Germline CDR1 and CDR2: SGHRS and YFSETQ. Trimming cost V 3 bases and J 7 bases; bases outside gene matches: 4. CDR3 coding DNA: TGCGCCAGCAGCTCTAGCGGGAGTAGGAATGAGCAGTTCTTC. This gives the protein CASSSSGSRNEQFF. The complete variable domain, with remaining parts taken from reference TRBV5-1 and TRBJ2-1, reads KAGVTQTPRYLIKTRGQQVTLSCSPISGHRSVSWYQQTPGQGLQFLFEYFSETQRNKGNFPGRFSGRQFSNSRSEMNVSTLELGDSALYLCASSSSGSRNEQFFGPGTRLTVL.

This chain joins TRBV20-1 and TRBJ2-1, with 9 bases matching TRBD2. This CDR3 contains 15 residues. Germline values: CDR1 DFQATT, CDR2 SNEGSKA (reference sequence). The ends lost 0 bases at V and 3 bases at J; junction bases unmatched: 3. Here the CDR3 DNA reads TGCAGTGCTAGAGACCCTAGCGGGGTCTACAATGAGCAGTTCTTC. It specifies CSARDPSGVYNEQFF.

This clonotype was found many times. The genes are TRBV12-3 or TRBV12-4 and TRBJ2-2; weak D call: TRBD1 (6 bases). The CDR3 extends over 15 amino acids. The V end was cut by 8 bases, the J end by 1 base, with 14 bases between. The CDR3 DNA is TGTGCCAGCCTAAGGGGGTCACAGAACACCGGGGAGCTGTTTTTT. It encodes CASLRGSQNTGELFF.

J is TRBJ2-3 and V is TRBV2, with D possibly TRBD1 on 5 matching bases. This CDR3 comprises 15 residues. V gave up 6 bases and J gave up 0 bases, with 13 bases separating them. Germline values: CDR1 SNHLY, CDR2 FYNNEI. The CDR3 loop reads CASSKRQLSTDTQYF. CDR3 DNA sequence: TGTGCCAGCAGCAAGAGACAGCTTAGCACAGATACGCAGTATTTT.

Ten or more counts support this clonotype. V and J are TRBV12-3 or TRBV12-4 and TRBJ1-1; D is perhaps TRBD1 (5 bases). Trimming pared 1 base from V and 5 bases from J, leaving 5 bases between. The CDR3 length is 12 residues. CDR3 loop: CASSLEGTEAFF. As DNA, the CDR3 is TGTGCCAGCAGTTTAGAGGGGACTGAAGCTTTCTTT.

The rearrangement uses TRBV30 and TRBJ1-6; D remains ambiguous. Germline values: CDR1 GTSNPN, CDR2 SVGIG (reference sequence). V lost 3 bases and J 10 bases, leaving 10 bases between the germline ends. CDR3 length equals 12 residues. CDR3 DNA sequence: TGTGCCTGGAGACGGGCACAGTCACCCCTCCACTTT. Protein product: CAWRRAQSPLHF.

This clonotype was seen more than once but under ten times. The V call is TRBV9, the J call TRBJ2-3; D remains unclear. CDR1 is SGDLS, CDR2 YYNGEE, per germline. The CDR3 consists of 14 residues. The V gene lost 0 bases and the J gene lost 0 bases, with 5 bases spanning the gap. As DNA, the CDR3 is TGTGCCAGCAGCGTAGGTGACAGCACAGATACGCAGTATTTT. Translated, it gives CASSVGDSTDTQYF.

The V gene is TRBV7-8, the J gene TRBJ1-5; 8 nucleotides align to TRBD1. The J segment lost 4 bases and the V segment lost 5 bases, leaving 10 bases of the junction unmatched. The CDR3 sequence is 16 residues long. From germline, CDR1 is SGHVS and CDR2 FQNEAQ. Here the CDR3 reads CASSVYYRGENQPQHF. The CDR3 DNA is TGTGCCAGCAGCGTATACTACAGGGGGGAAAATCAGCCCCAGCATTTT.

This clonotype was recorded many times. This chain connects TRBV20-1 to TRBJ1-2; 7 positions match TRBD1. The J segment lost 2 bases and the V segment lost 6 bases, leaving 6 bases of the junction unmatched. Germline values: CDR1 DFQATT, CDR2 SNEGSKA (reference sequence). The CDR3 runs to 13 residues. Written as DNA, the CDR3 is TGCAGTGCGCCGACAGGGTTGAACTATGGCTACACCTTC. Translation gives CSAPTGLNYGYTF.

This clonotype was detected ten times or more. V gene TRBV12-3 or TRBV12-4 combines with J gene TRBJ1-2; 9 bases fit TRBD1. Trimming took 5 bases from V and 0 from J; bases not matched to a gene: 7. This CDR3 is built from 16 residues. The CDR3 coding sequence is TGTGCCAGCAGTCCCCGGTGGGACAGGGCTAACTATGGCTACACCTTC. This sequence encodes CASSPRWDRANYGYTF.

This CDR3 is CASSLVSAGVAFF. DNA for the CDR3: TGTGCCAGCAGCTTAGTATCAGCCGGGGTGGCTTTCTTT. J is TRBJ1-1 and V is TRBV7-9; D is unclear. There are 13 residues in the CDR3. Germline V CDR1 and CDR2: SEHNR, FQNEAQ (reference sequence). V dropped 1 base and J dropped 11 bases, with 14 bases sitting between them. Based on the CDR3 plus reference TRBV7-9 and TRBJ1-1, the full variable domain is DTGVSQNPRHKITKRGQNVTFRCDPISEHNRLYWYRQTLGQGPEFLTYFQNEAQLEKSRLLSDRFSAERPKGSFSTLEIQRTEQGDSAMYLCASSLVSAGVAFFGQGTRLTVV.

A few counts support this clonotype. The rearrangement joins TRBV20-1 to TRBJ2-3, with 10 bases identical to TRBD2. The CDR3 length is 15 residues. Unmatched junction bases numbered 7, after V lost 2 bases and J lost 5 bases. In germline, CDR1 is DFQATT, CDR2 SNEGSKA (reference sequence). CDR3 nucleotides: TGCAGTGCTAGATCAGCGGGAGGGCGTGGAGATACGCAGTATTTT. Its protein product is CSARSAGGRGDTQYF.

The rearrangement joins TRBV5-1 to TRBJ1-1; the D gene is possibly TRBD1 (5 bases). Looked up from germline, CDR1 is SGHRS and CDR2 is YFSETQ. Trimming stripped 4 bases from V and 1 base from J, with 11 bases between. The CDR3 runs 14 residues. This CDR3 is CASSTGGGNTEAFF. The DNA of the CDR3 is TGCGCCAGCAGCACCGGGGGGGGGAACACTGAAGCTTTCTTT. Based on the CDR3 plus reference TRBV5-1 and TRBJ1-1, the full variable domain is KAGVTQTPRYLIKTRGQQVTLSCSPISGHRSVSWYQQTPGQGLQFLFEYFSETQRNKGNFPGRFSGRQFSNSRSEMNVSTLELGDSALYLCASSTGGGNTEAFFGQGTRLTVV.

This clonotype was detected many times. This rearrangement joins TRBV11-2 to TRBJ2-7; no definite D call. V was shortened by 5 bases and J by 2 bases, with 1 base between the two germline ends. Germline CDR1 SGHAT, CDR2 FQNNGV. This CDR3 contains 10 residues. In nucleotides, the CDR3 is TGTGCCAGCAGCGCCTACGAGCAGTACTTC. Amino acid sequence: CASSAYEQYF. Together with reference TRBV11-2 and TRBJ2-7, the CDR3 gives the full variable domain: EAGVAQSPRYKIIEKRQSVAFWCNPISGHATLYWYQQILGQGPKLLIQFQNNGVVDDSQLPKDRFSAERLKGVDSTLKIQPAKLEDSAVYLCASSAYEQYFGPGTRLTVT.

This clonotype has ten or more counts. The chain joins TRBV2 to TRBJ2-5; 9 nucleotides line up with TRBD1. Germline V lookup: CDR1 SNHLY, CDR2 FYNNEI. J gave up 5 bases and V 7 bases, and 5 bases lay outside the gene matches. This CDR3 spans 13 amino acids. The CDR3 reads CASKQGAGETQYF. The DNA for the CDR3 is TGTGCCAGCAAACAGGGGGCGGGGGAGACCCAGTACTTC.

This clonotype has ten or more counts. V and J are TRBV20-1 and TRBJ2-7, with D possibly being TRBD2 (6 bases). The germline CDR1 and CDR2 sequences are DFQATT and SNEGSKA (reference sequence). V gave up 5 bases and J gave up 4 bases, with 9 bases separating them. The CDR3 loop spans 11 amino acids. The CDR3 DNA follows: TGCAGTGCTCCGGAGGGGTACGAGCAGTACTTC. Amino acid sequence: CSAPEGYEQYF.

In its sample, this clonotype was seen many times. This sequence joins TRBV2 and TRBJ1-6; D not certain. The CDR3 is 13 residues long. Germline assignment: CDR1 SNHLY and CDR2 FYNNEI. The V gene lost 4 bases and the J gene lost 5 bases, with 6 bases spanning the gap. CDR3 nucleotide sequence: TGTGCCAGCAGTGCCAGAAATAATTCACCCCTCCACTTT. Its translation: CASSARNNSPLHF.

This clonotype was counted a single time. The chain has TRBV12-3 or TRBV12-4 and TRBJ2-1; tentatively, D is TRBD2 (6 bases). This CDR3 region has 11 residues. Deletions cut 5 bases from V and 11 bases from J, with 10 bases between. The CDR3 reads CASSRGSQQFF. CDR3 nucleotides: TGTGCCAGCAGTCGGGGGTCCCAGCAGTTCTTC.

This clonotype has at least ten counts. The rearrangement joins TRBV20-1 to TRBJ2-1; 12 positions agree with TRBD1. This CDR3 contains 13 residues. The J segment lost 7 bases and the V segment lost 7 bases, leaving 5 bases of the junction unmatched. CDR1 is DFQATT, CDR2 SNEGSKA, per germline (reference sequence). Here the CDR3 DNA reads TGCAGTGTGCGGGACAGGGGGCTTAATGAGCAGTTCTTC. Translation: CSVRDRGLNEQFF.

This clonotype has a single count. The chain is built from TRBV6-2 or TRBV6-3 and TRBJ1-1; no reliable D call. The CDR3 spans 15 residues. Germline loops: CDR1 MNHEY, CDR2 SVGEGT. V was cut by 7 bases and J by 4 bases, with 19 bases left in between. DNA for the CDR3: TGTGCCAGCACGGGCGCAATATGGTCGACCACTGAAGCTTTCTTT. The encoded protein is CASTGAIWSTTEAFF.

Ten or more counts support this clonotype. This chain uses TRBV5-1 with TRBJ1-1; D remains ambiguous. There are 14 residues in the CDR3. V lost 3 bases and J 1 base, leaving 10 bases between the germline ends. CDR1 SGHRS and CDR2 YFSETQ come from the germline V gene. The CDR3 DNA reads as TGCGCCAGCAGCTGGGGTGGAGGGAACACTGAAGCTTTCTTT. Translation gives CASSWGGGNTEAFF.